The 23 T cell receptor beta chains in this list originate from one sample, sequenced in a study of cytomegalovirus exposure and HLA in healthy donors. The repertoire was sequenced with immunoSEQ multiplex PCR; TCRdb's copy has only in-frame clones and lacks some. The sample carries tens of thousands of clones, roughly 83% recorded once. Sequencing was done on a sample of PBMCs. The receptor source for this set is a woman between 18 and 30 years old in good health and CMV-seropositive.

V is TRBV4-3 and J is TRBJ2-3; D might be TRBD1 (6 bases). The CDR3 runs 11 residues. Per the germline V gene, CDR1 is LGHNA and CDR2 is YSLEER. The germline V and J ends were trimmed by 8 bases and 10 bases, with 13 bases remaining between them. CDR3 DNA sequence: TGCGCCAGCGGTACAGGGAACGCGCAGTATTTT. Translation: CASGTGNAQYF.

The chain joins TRBV18 to TRBJ2-2; 9 nucleotides agree with TRBD1. The germline V gene encodes CDR1 KGHSH and CDR2 LQKENI. The CDR3 covers 15 residues. V gave up 2 bases and J gave up 5 bases; unmatched junction bases: 3. The DNA for the CDR3 is TGTGCCAGCTCACCAGGGACAGGGCGTACCGGGGAGCTGTTTTTT. Amino acids: CASSPGTGRTGELFF.

The chain uses TRBV11-2 and TRBJ2-2; tentative D call: TRBD2 (5 bases). The CDR3 sequence is 15 residues long. The V gene lost 6 bases and the J gene lost 0 bases, with 11 bases spanning the gap. Germline V gene lookup returns CDR1 SGHAT and CDR2 FQNNGV. CDR3 DNA sequence: TGTGCCAGCAGTCCATGGCGGGCGAACACCGGGGAGCTGTTTTTT. Its protein product is CASSPWRANTGELFF.

The chain joins TRBV5-4 to TRBJ1-4; 7 bases map to TRBD1. The CDR3 totals 15 residues. The J segment lost 4 bases and the V segment lost 4 bases, leaving 7 bases of the junction unmatched. CDR1 and CDR2 from the germline V gene are SGHNT and YYREEE (reference sequence). CDR3: CASSRRQGSNEKLFF. CDR3 nucleotides: TGTGCCAGCAGCAGGAGACAGGGAAGTAATGAAAAACTGTTTTTT.

The V call is TRBV5-5, the J call TRBJ2-1; 16 positions match TRBD2. Germline loops: CDR1 SGHKS, CDR2 YYEKEE (reference sequence). Germline trimming cut 4 bases from V and 10 bases from J; bases unmatched to any gene: 5. The CDR3 has 15 amino acids. CDR3 coding DNA: TGTGCCAGCAGCCCGGGACTAGCGGGGGGGCCGGAGCAGTTCTTC. It translates to CASSPGLAGGPEQFF. The entire variable domain, with the rest obtained from reference TRBV5-5 and TRBJ2-1, is as follows: DAGVTQSPTHLIKTRGQQVTLRCSPISGHKSVSWYQQVLGQGPQFIFQYYEKEERGRGNFPDRFSARQFPNYSSELNVNALLLGDSALYLCASSPGLAGGPEQFFGPGTRLTVL.

The genes are TRBV5-5 and TRBJ2-7; D gene ambiguous. Germline assignment: CDR1 SGHKS and CDR2 YYEKEE (reference sequence). Trimming removed 1 base from V and 2 bases from J, with 10 bases in between. The CDR3 is 14 residues long. The CDR3, as DNA: TGTGCCAGCAGCTTGTTGGGCTCTACCTACGAGCAGTACTTC. As protein: CASSLLGSTYEQYF.

V usage is TRBV6-5 and J usage is TRBJ1-1; maybe TRBD1 (6 bases). In germline, CDR1 is MNHEY, CDR2 SVGAGI. Trimming took 5 bases from V and 0 from J, leaving 13 bases between them. The CDR3 runs 15 residues. The CDR3, as DNA: TGTGCCAGCAGTCGTCGGACAGACATGAACACTGAAGCTTTCTTT. It specifies CASSRRTDMNTEAFF.

This chain joins TRBV7-2 and TRBJ2-7; 7 nucleotides line up with TRBD1. Germline loops: CDR1 SGHTA, CDR2 FQGNSA. Germline trimming cut 5 bases from V and 2 bases from J; bases unmatched to any gene: 3. The CDR3 extends over 13 amino acids. CDR3 sequence reads: CASSLQGPYEQYF. As DNA, the CDR3 is TGTGCCAGCAGCCTACAGGGGCCCTACGAGCAGTACTTC.

The V gene is TRBV2, the J gene TRBJ2-3, with D possibly TRBD2 on 6 matching bases. The germline V gene encodes CDR1 SNHLY and CDR2 FYNNEI. The CDR3 consists of 17 residues. Trimming shortened V by 2 bases and J by 1 base, and 16 bases separated the two germline ends. The CDR3 DNA sequence: TGTGCCAGCAGTGAATTAGGAGGGGCAGCCCGCACAGATACGCAGTATTTT. It specifies CASSELGGAARTDTQYF.

This clone was counted only a few times. The V gene is TRBV7-3, the J gene TRBJ2-7; TRBD1 aligns across 7 bases. The CDR3 sequence is 15 residues long. Unmatched junction bases numbered 10, after V lost 5 bases and J lost 3 bases. Germline CDR1 SGHTA, CDR2 FQGTGA. The CDR3 spells CASSPSGTAIYEQYF. Here the CDR3 DNA reads TGTGCCAGCAGCCCATCCGGGACAGCCATCTACGAGCAGTACTTC.

The sample holds a few counts of this clone. The chain couples TRBV7-6 to TRBJ1-1, with a possible D match to TRBD1 (6 bases). This CDR3 has 14 residues. The V end was cut by 1 base, the J end by 8 bases, with 14 bases between. Germline V gene lookup returns CDR1 SGHVS and CDR2 FNYEAQ. The CDR3 region is CASSLDLGRGEAFF. The CDR3 nucleotides read TGTGCCAGCAGCTTAGATTTGGGCAGGGGAGAAGCTTTCTTT.

This clone was seen more than once but under ten times. The chain joins TRBV6-1 to TRBJ1-2, with D uncertain. The V and J ends lost 6 bases and 8 bases respectively, with 19 bases between them. The CDR3 is 14 residues long. Germline V CDR1 and CDR2: MNHNS, SASEGT. CDR3 DNA: TGTGCCAGCAGACGTAGTGAGGGAAGTAGGGGCTACACCTTC. Protein: CASRRSEGSRGYTF.

The V call is TRBV5-1, the J call TRBJ2-3; 10 bases line up with TRBD2. V lost 4 bases, J lost 0 bases, and 2 bases stayed unmatched. This CDR3 is 15 amino acids long. Germline values: CDR1 SGHRS, CDR2 YFSETQ. DNA of the CDR3: TGCGCCAGCAGCGCGGGACTAGCGAGCACAGATACGCAGTATTTT. Its protein product is CASSAGLASTDTQYF.

V usage is TRBV6-6 and J usage is TRBJ1-5, with TRBD1 as a possible D gene (5 bases). Germline V gene sequence: CDR1 MNHNY, CDR2 SVGAGI (reference sequence). The CDR3 runs to 14 residues. Trimming left V 2 bases short and J 3 bases short, with 8 bases between. The CDR3 region is CASSYDSPNQPQHF. CDR3 bases: TGTGCCAGCAGTTACGACAGCCCCAATCAGCCCCAGCATTTT.

This clone was detected only a few times. The chain employs TRBV18 and TRBJ2-7; 7 nucleotides agree with TRBD2. Germline lookup yields CDR1 KGHSH and CDR2 LQKENI. J lost 6 bases, V lost 2 bases, and 10 bases had no gene match. The CDR3 covers 15 residues. CDR3 in DNA: TGTGCCAGCTCACCAACCAGCGGGGACGTCGGCGAGCAGTACTTC. Encoded protein: CASSPTSGDVGEQYF.

This clone came up a few times. The V and J genes are TRBV7-6 and TRBJ1-2; 12 bases are a match to TRBD1. CDR1 SGHVS and CDR2 FNYEAQ come from the germline V gene. J lost 4 bases, V lost 5 bases, and 5 bases had no gene match. The CDR3 length is 15 residues. The CDR3 spells CASSPGDRGLYGYTF. CDR3 sequence (DNA): TGTGCCAGCAGCCCGGGGGACAGGGGGCTCTATGGCTACACCTTC.

This chain connects TRBV5-1 to TRBJ2-1; the match to TRBD1 covers 9 bases. This CDR3 contains 16 residues. Unmatched junction bases numbered 11, after V lost 4 bases and J lost 6 bases. Germline V gives CDR1 SGHRS, CDR2 YFSETQ. As DNA, the CDR3 is TGCGCCAGCAGCGTTCAACCGGGACAGGGTGGCAATGAGCAGTTCTTC. Its protein product is CASSVQPGQGGNEQFF.

The CDR3 spells CASSQVRDRVYNEQFF. CDR3 nucleotides: TGCGCCAGCAGCCAAGTCCGGGACAGGGTGTACAATGAGCAGTTCTTC. V gene TRBV4-1 combines with J gene TRBJ2-1, with 9 bases aligning to TRBD1. J lost 4 bases, V lost 1 base, and 5 bases had no gene match. CDR3 size: 16 residues. Per the germline V gene, CDR1 is MGHRA and CDR2 is YSYEKL.

The chain is built from TRBV28 and TRBJ2-3; D may be TRBD2 (7 bases). The CDR3 has 17 residues. Germline CDR1 and CDR2: MDHEN and SYDVKM. The ends were cut back, 0 bases at V and 1 base at J, with 14 bases in the middle. CDR3 coding DNA: TGTGCCAGCAGTTTATGGGGGGGGCCCGAGGGCACAGATACGCAGTATTTT. Amino acid sequence: CASSLWGGPEGTDTQYF.

The rearrangement joins TRBV28 to TRBJ1-5, with D possibly matching TRBD1 (5 bases). V shed 3 bases and J shed 7 bases, with 16 bases lying between them. Germline CDR1 is MDHEN and CDR2 is SYDVKM. The CDR3 runs to 15 residues. This CDR3 reads CASSLGGEVWQPQHF. CDR3 DNA: TGTGCCAGCAGTTTGGGGGGGGAAGTATGGCAGCCCCAGCATTTT.

The chain couples TRBV11-2 to TRBJ2-2; 7 bases map to TRBD1. J was trimmed by 6 bases and V by 5 bases; bases with no gene match: 6. Germline V gene data show CDR1 as SGHAT and CDR2 as FQNNGV. The CDR3 is 14 amino acids. The CDR3 loop is CASSLGTAAGELFF. The CDR3 DNA follows: TGTGCCAGCAGCCTTGGGACAGCGGCCGGGGAGCTGTTTTTT.

The chain carries TRBV6-5 and TRBJ2-7, with a tentative D call TRBD1 (5 bases). CDR1 is MNHEY and CDR2 is SVGAGI in the germline V gene. This CDR3 has 15 residues. V was shortened by 2 bases and J by 4 bases, with 15 bases between the two germline ends. CDR3 sequence reads: CASSYSSQGIYEQYF. The CDR3 coding sequence is TGTGCCAGCAGTTACAGTTCCCAGGGCATATACGAGCAGTACTTC.

This clone has only a few counts. The chain uses TRBV7-6 and TRBJ2-7; 9 bases line up with TRBD1. CDR3 size: 14 residues. Looked up from germline, CDR1 is SGHVS and CDR2 is FNYEAQ. With V trimmed by 3 bases and J by 6 bases, 6 bases remained unmatched. CDR3 bases: TGTGCCAGCAGCTTTGGTGACAGGGGGGGCGAGCAGTACTTC. Protein product: CASSFGDRGGEQYF.